The 25 T cell receptor beta chains below come from one sample, sequenced in a study of OX40 agonist ivuxolimab in advanced cancers. TCRdb's table, derived via immunoSEQ multiplex PCR, lists solely in-frame clones and lacks some. There are some 80,000 clones in the sample; almost 85% occur only once, and around 25% lies in the top ten. Material: CD4+ or CD8+ T cells sorted from blood, obtained in a trial of the OX40 agonist ivuxolimab. Receptors originate from an adult with an advanced solid tumor such as melanoma, head and neck, liver or kidney cancer.

V and J are TRBV5-1 and TRBJ2-2; D is undetermined. V dropped 4 bases and J dropped 0 bases, with 7 bases sitting between them. Germline lookup yields CDR1 SGHRS and CDR2 YFSETQ. The CDR3 is 14 residues long. CDR3 region: CASSETANTGELFF. The CDR3 nucleotides are TGCGCCAGCAGCGAAACAGCGAACACCGGGGAGCTGTTTTTT.

This chain joins TRBV29-1 and TRBJ2-1, with 11 nucleotides matching TRBD2. Losses at the gene ends were 3 bases for V and 4 bases for J; bases not matched to a gene: 8. This CDR3 region has 16 residues. Germline lookup yields CDR1 SQVTM and CDR2 ANQGSEA. CDR3 amino acids: CSVDFYGTSGYNEQFF. The CDR3, as DNA: TGCAGCGTTGATTTCTATGGGACTAGCGGATACAATGAGCAGTTCTTC.

V is TRBV5-1 and J is TRBJ2-7; maybe TRBD2 (6 bases). This CDR3 has 14 amino acids. Germline V CDR1 and CDR2: SGHRS, YFSETQ. The germline V and J ends were trimmed by 4 bases and 6 bases, with 17 bases remaining between them. CDR3 amino acids: CASSPILAGSEQYF. The DNA of the CDR3 is TGCGCCAGCAGCCCCATCCTCGCGGGGAGCGAGCAGTACTTC.

This CDR3 is CASSFRAFWEQYF. CDR3 coding DNA: TGTGCCAGCAGCTTTCGGGCCTTCTGGGAGCAGTACTTC. This rearrangement joins TRBV4-2 to TRBJ2-7; D gene uncertain. Looked up from germline, CDR1 is LGHNA and CDR2 is YNFKEQ. The CDR3 runs to 13 residues. Trimming removed 5 bases at V and 7 bases at J, with 15 bases between.

V is TRBV14 and J is TRBJ1-6; 8 nucleotides align to TRBD1. The V and J ends lost 1 base and 8 bases, in that order; junction bases with no gene match: 19. The CDR3 consists of 20 residues. CDR1 SGHDN and CDR2 FVKESK come from the germline V gene. Written as DNA, the CDR3 is TGTGCCAGCAGCCAAGTGTTCCAGGGCGACAGGGGCTATTTTGATTCACCCCTCCACTTT. It encodes CASSQVFQGDRGYFDSPLHF.

The V call is TRBV19, the J call TRBJ1-5; possible D gene TRBD1, 6 bases. This CDR3 contains 16 residues. Germline V gives CDR1 LNHDA, CDR2 SQIVND (reference sequence). Deletions cut 3 bases from V and 3 bases from J, with 15 bases between. The CDR3 loop is CASSIGWTADNQPQHF. The DNA for the CDR3 is TGTGCCAGTAGTATCGGCTGGACAGCAGACAATCAGCCCCAGCATTTT.

The chain employs TRBV9 and TRBJ1-3; D is unresolved. CDR1 is SGDLS and CDR2 is YYNGEE in the germline V gene. The CDR3 sequence is 15 residues long. V shed 0 bases and J shed 2 bases, with 9 bases lying between them. In nucleotides, the CDR3 is TGTGCCAGCAGCGTAGCCAGCAATGCTGGAAACACCATATATTTT. Its translation is CASSVASNAGNTIYF.

The V gene is TRBV4-1, the J gene TRBJ2-3; TRBD1 matches 12 bases. With V trimmed by 1 base and J by 9 bases, 8 bases remained unmatched. Germline V CDR1 and CDR2: MGHRA, YSYEKL. This CDR3 comprises 16 residues. The CDR3 loop reads CASSQAPGQGAETQYF. The CDR3 nucleotides are TGCGCCAGCAGCCAAGCTCCGGGACAGGGGGCTGAAACGCAGTATTTT.

This sequence joins TRBV19 and TRBJ1-5, with D tentatively TRBD1 (6 bases). V lost 7 bases to trimming and J lost 5 bases, with 12 bases between them. CDR3 length: 13 residues. Per the germline V gene, CDR1 is LNHDA and CDR2 is SQIVND (reference sequence). The CDR3 DNA reads as TGTGCCAGTAAGGGGGGACAATATCAGCCCCAGCATTTT. Its translation: CASKGGQYQPQHF.

In nucleotides, the CDR3 is TGTGCCAGTAGTATACAGGGGCCCCGAGAGACCCAGTACTTC. It codes for CASSIQGPRETQYF. The J gene is TRBJ2-5, the V gene TRBV19; maybe TRBD1 (6 bases). Per the germline V gene, CDR1 is LNHDA and CDR2 is SQIVND (reference sequence). This CDR3 contains 14 residues. Trimming shortened V by 2 bases and J by 4 bases, and 11 bases separated the two germline ends.

V is TRBV7-9 and J is TRBJ2-5, with a weak D call TRBD2 (7 bases). Germline-derived CDR1 and CDR2 are SEHNR and FQNEAQ (reference sequence). Trimming removed 3 bases from V and 9 bases from J, with 8 bases in between. The CDR3 covers 11 residues. DNA of the CDR3: TGTGCCAGCAGCTTCGGGGGGCCCCAGTACTTC. Its translation: CASSFGGPQYF.

This clone appeared a few times. The rearrangement links TRBV30 to TRBJ1-1; D is ambiguous. Germline V lookup: CDR1 GTSNPN, CDR2 SVGIG (reference sequence). The CDR3 totals 13 residues. Trimming pared 3 bases from V and 5 bases from J, leaving 13 bases between. CDR3: CAWRAMLGTEAFF. The CDR3 DNA follows: TGTGCCTGGAGGGCCATGTTAGGGACTGAAGCTTTCTTT.

V usage is TRBV4-1 and J usage is TRBJ2-7; 13 bases line up with TRBD2. CDR3 length: 16 amino acids. Germline V CDR1 and CDR2: MGHRA, YSYEKL. The J segment lost 8 bases and the V segment lost 0 bases, leaving 7 bases of the junction unmatched. In DNA form, the CDR3 reads TGCGCCAGCAGCCAAGATCAGACTAGCGGGAGGAAACAGCAGTACTTC. This gives the protein CASSQDQTSGRKQQYF.

This chain links TRBV11-2 with TRBJ1-2, with D tentatively TRBD1 (5 bases). Trimming left V 10 bases short and J 7 bases short, with 22 bases between. The CDR3 consists of 14 residues. The V gene's germline CDR1 is SGHAT and CDR2 FQNNGV. The CDR3 protein is CATVETASSGGYTF. Written as DNA, the CDR3 is TGTGCCACCGTTGAGACAGCCTCTTCGGGTGGCTACACCTTC.

The chain is built from TRBV28 and TRBJ1-1; tentative D call: TRBD1 (6 bases). V shed 10 bases and J shed 3 bases, with 9 bases lying between them. Per germline, CDR1 MDHEN and CDR2 SYDVKM. The CDR3 is 11 amino acids. The CDR3 here is CAIRGDTEAFF. CDR3 nucleotide sequence: TGTGCCATTAGGGGGGACACTGAAGCTTTCTTT.

V and J are TRBV2 and TRBJ2-5; D may correspond to TRBD1 or TRBD2 (5 bases each). The V end was cut by 6 bases, the J end by 2 bases, with 16 bases between. This CDR3 comprises 15 residues. Looked up from germline, CDR1 is SNHLY and CDR2 is FYNNEI. The CDR3 region is CASSSRGSRQETQYF. The CDR3 DNA reads TGTGCCAGCAGCTCACGGGGCAGTAGACAAGAGACCCAGTACTTC.

V usage is TRBV5-6 and J usage is TRBJ2-7, with 7 bases lining up with TRBD1. Germline CDR1 SGHDT, CDR2 YYEEEE. This CDR3 has 15 residues. Trimming cost V 3 bases and J 0 bases; bases outside gene matches: 6. The CDR3 DNA follows: TGTGCCAGCAGCTACGACAGGGCGAGCTCCTACGAGCAGTACTTC. It yields the protein CASSYDRASSYEQYF.

The rearrangement links TRBV13 to TRBJ2-7; 9 positions match TRBD1. J lost 0 bases, V lost 0 bases, and 6 bases had no gene match. Germline V gene sequence: CDR1 PRHDT, CDR2 FYEKMQ (reference sequence). This CDR3 has 17 residues. The CDR3 reads CASSLGPTGGDSYEQYF. The CDR3 DNA is TGTGCCAGCAGCTTAGGCCCGACAGGGGGTGACTCCTACGAGCAGTACTTC.

This clone was counted a single time. The V call is TRBV11-2, the J call TRBJ2-7; 7 bases map to TRBD2. V lost 4 bases and J lost 3; bases outside the gene matches: 9. The CDR3 covers 15 residues. Germline CDR1 SGHAT, CDR2 FQNNGV. The CDR3 spells CASSYREDSGYEQYF. The CDR3 coding sequence is TGTGCCAGCAGCTACCGGGAGGATTCGGGCTACGAGCAGTACTTC.

The chain carries TRBV30 and TRBJ2-1; TRBD2 agrees at 7 bases. CDR1 GTSNPN and CDR2 SVGIG come from the germline V gene (reference sequence). This CDR3 is built from 14 residues. Trimming took 5 bases from V and 3 from J; bases not matched to a gene: 7. CDR3 sequence: CAWGEGGSYNEQFF. In nucleotides, the CDR3 is TGTGCCTGGGGGGAGGGCGGGAGCTACAATGAGCAGTTCTTC.

The genes are TRBV5-1 and TRBJ2-2, with D tentatively TRBD1 or TRBD2 (6 bases each). The V end lost 0 bases, the J end lost 14 bases, and 14 bases lay between the germline ends. CDR3 size: 13 residues. CDR1 and CDR2 from the germline V gene are SGHRS and YFSETQ. The CDR3 region is CASSLAEGGQLFF. Written as DNA, the CDR3 is TGCGCCAGCAGCTTGGCCGAAGGGGGGCAACTGTTTTTT.

The V and J genes are TRBV6-5 and TRBJ1-1; D is undetermined. V lost 0 bases and J 3 bases, leaving 14 bases between the germline ends. The CDR3 extends over 16 amino acids. CDR1 is MNHEY and CDR2 is SVGAGI in the germline V gene. The CDR3 protein is CASSYSLRTWDTEAFF. Here the CDR3 DNA reads TGTGCCAGCAGTTACTCGCTGCGAACCTGGGACACTGAAGCTTTCTTT.

The V gene is TRBV15, the J gene TRBJ1-4; no reliable D call. Germline V lookup: CDR1 LNHNV, CDR2 YYDKDF (reference sequence). The CDR3 length is 14 residues. Trimming pared 6 bases from V and 5 bases from J, leaving 13 bases between. CDR3 in amino acids: CATSRGQKNEKLFF. The CDR3 nucleotides read TGTGCCACCAGTCGTGGGCAAAAGAATGAAAAACTGTTTTTT. Combining the CDR3 with reference TRBV15 and TRBJ1-4 gives the whole variable domain DAMVIQNPRYQVTQFGKPVTLSCSQTLNHNVMYWYQQKSSQAPKLLFHYYDKDFNNEADTPDNFQSRRPNTSFCFLDIRSPGLGDTAMYLCATSRGQKNEKLFFGSGTQLSVL.

The gene calls are TRBV7-9 and TRBJ1-4, with no clear D. V lost 1 base and J 8 bases, leaving 11 bases between the germline ends. CDR1 and CDR2 from the germline V gene are SEHNR and FQNEAQ (reference sequence). The CDR3 extends over 14 amino acids. CDR3 nucleotide sequence: TGTGCCAGCAGCTTAGGTACTGCTCACGAAAAACTGTTTTTT. It is translated as CASSLGTAHEKLFF.

The chain recombines TRBV2 with TRBJ2-3; D is tentatively TRBD1 or TRBD2 (5 bases each). Germline V gives CDR1 SNHLY, CDR2 FYNNEI. V was cut by 8 bases and J by 0 bases, with 9 bases left in between. The CDR3 contains 13 residues. DNA of the CDR3: TGTGCCAGCGGACGGGGCAGCACAGATACGCAGTATTTT. The encoded protein is CASGRGSTDTQYF.